This T cell receptor beta chain was retrieved from a study of beta chain features in type 1 diabetes. The wider study: Across every sample, roughly 100 million sorted cells were examined in total.

There are 14 residues in the CDR3. Germline CDR1 reads SGHRS; CDR2 reads YFSETQ. Trimming left V 0 bases short and J 4 bases short, with 10 bases between. Sequenced material consisted of expressed TCRB transcripts (all of the isolated RNA was reverse transcribed). Sequenced by immunoSEQ multiplex PCR; TCRdb stores in-frame clones only, minus some. The sample shows approximately 60,000 clones, approximately 59% of them seen only once. The clonotype comes from a woman aged 18-35 years in good health. The chain carries TRBV5-1 and TRBJ1-2, with D perhaps matching TRBD1 (5 bases). Input material: Tregs from blood. CDR3 sequence: CASSLETGLYGYTF. DNA of the CDR3: TGCGCCAGCAGCTTGGAAACAGGTCTCTATGGCTACACCTTC.